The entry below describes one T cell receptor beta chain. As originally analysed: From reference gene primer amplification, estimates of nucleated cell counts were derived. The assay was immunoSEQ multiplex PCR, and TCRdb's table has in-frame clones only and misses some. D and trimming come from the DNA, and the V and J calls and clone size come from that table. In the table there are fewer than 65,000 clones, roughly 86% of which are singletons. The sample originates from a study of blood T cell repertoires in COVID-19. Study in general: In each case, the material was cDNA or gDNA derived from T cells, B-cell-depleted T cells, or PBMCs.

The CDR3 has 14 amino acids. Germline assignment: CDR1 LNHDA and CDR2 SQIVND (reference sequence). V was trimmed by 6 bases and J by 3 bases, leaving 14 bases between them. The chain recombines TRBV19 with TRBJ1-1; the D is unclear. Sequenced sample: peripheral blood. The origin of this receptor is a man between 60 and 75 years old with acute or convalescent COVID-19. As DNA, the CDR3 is TGTGCCAGTAGGGAGGCGACGATGGACACTGAAGCTTTCTTT. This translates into CASREATMDTEAFF. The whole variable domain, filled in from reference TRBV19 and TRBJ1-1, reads DGGITQSPKYLFRKEGQNVTLSCEQNLNHDAMYWYRQDPGQGLRLIYYSQIVNDFQKGDIAEGYSVSREKKESFPLTVTSAQKNPTAFYLCASREATMDTEAFFGQGTRLTVV.